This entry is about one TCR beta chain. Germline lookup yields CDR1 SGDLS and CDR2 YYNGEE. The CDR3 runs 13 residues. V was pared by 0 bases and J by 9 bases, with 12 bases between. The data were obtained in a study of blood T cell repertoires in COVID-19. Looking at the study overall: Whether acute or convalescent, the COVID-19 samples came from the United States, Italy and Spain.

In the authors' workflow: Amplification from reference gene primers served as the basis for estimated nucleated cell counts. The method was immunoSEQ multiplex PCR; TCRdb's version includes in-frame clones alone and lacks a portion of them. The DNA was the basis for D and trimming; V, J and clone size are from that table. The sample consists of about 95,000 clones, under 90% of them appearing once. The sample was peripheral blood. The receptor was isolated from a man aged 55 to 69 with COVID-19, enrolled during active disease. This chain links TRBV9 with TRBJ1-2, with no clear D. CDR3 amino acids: CASSVGGAGSYTF. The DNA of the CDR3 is TGTGCCAGCAGCGTAGGGGGAGCAGGAAGCTACACCTTC. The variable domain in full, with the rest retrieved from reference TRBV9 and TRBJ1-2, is DSGVTQTPKHLITATGQRVTLRCSPRSGDLSVYWYQQSLDQGLQFLIQYYNGEERAKGNILERFSAQQFPDLHSELNLSSLELGDSALYFCASSVGGAGSYTFGSGTRLTVV.